Listed here are 15 T cell receptor beta chains from one sample, sequenced in a study of cytomegalovirus exposure and HLA in healthy donors. The PCR used 60 Vbeta and 13 Jbeta primers. Generated by immunoSEQ multiplex PCR, the TCRdb table keeps only in-frame clones and is missing some. This table holds over 150,000 clones, about three quarters found once. Sequenced sample: PBMCs. The source of these receptors is a woman aged 25 to 39 in good health and CMV-seropositive.

A remark on this clone: This same CDR3 is encoded by further DNA sequences in the sample. The chain employs TRBV27 and TRBJ1-2; 12 nucleotides agree with TRBD1. The CDR3 has 14 residues. The germline CDR1 and CDR2 sequences are MNHEY and SMNVEV (reference sequence). V shed 6 bases, J shed 2 bases, and the junction held 1 base outside the gene matches. The CDR3: CASRGTGGNYGYTF. In DNA, the CDR3 is TGTGCCAGCAGGGGGACAGGGGGCAACTATGGCTACACCTTC.

This clone was detected only a few times. The genes are TRBV27 and TRBJ1-5, with D tentatively TRBD1 (5 bases). The CDR3 extends over 16 amino acids. V lost 6 bases, J lost 2 bases, and 17 bases lay in between. Germline values: CDR1 MNHEY, CDR2 SMNVEV (reference sequence). In DNA, the CDR3 is TGTGCCAGCAGCCGCATAGGGGACTCCGGCAATCAGCCCCAGCATTTT. As protein: CASSRIGDSGNQPQHF.

The rearrangement links TRBV6-5 to TRBJ2-1; 8 nucleotides align to TRBD2. This CDR3 is 14 amino acids long. CDR1 and CDR2 from the germline V gene are MNHEY and SVGAGI. J was trimmed by 6 bases and V by 7 bases; bases with no gene match: 8. The CDR3 loop reads CASKESGSTNEQFF. The CDR3 coding sequence is TGTGCCAGCAAAGAGAGCGGGAGCACCAATGAGCAGTTCTTC.

The chain recombines TRBV5-1 with TRBJ2-7; 8 nucleotides agree with TRBD2. Germline V gene sequence: CDR1 SGHRS, CDR2 YFSETQ. With V trimmed by 4 bases and J by 1 base, 19 bases remained unmatched. CDR3 length: 19 residues. CDR3 bases: TGCGCCAGCAGCCCAGAAGGGGGTTTGTCTAGCGGGTTTTCCTACGAGCAGTACTTC. Translated: CASSPEGGLSSGFSYEQYF.

V is TRBV19 and J is TRBJ1-2; no reliable D call. V gave up 8 bases and J gave up 4 bases, with 14 bases separating them. Germline V lookup: CDR1 LNHDA, CDR2 SQIVND (reference sequence). The length of the CDR3 is 13 residues. CDR3 DNA: TGTGCCAGTGACTCGTCGGGAGCCTATGGCTACACCTTC. This gives the protein CASDSSGAYGYTF.

The chain has TRBV5-1 and TRBJ1-1; 10 bases map to TRBD1. In germline, CDR1 is SGHRS, CDR2 YFSETQ. The trim removed 3 bases at V and 8 bases at J, leaving 10 bases unmatched. The CDR3 totals 15 residues. Here the CDR3 reads CASSSTTGGAPEAFF. The CDR3 DNA sequence: TGCGCCAGCAGCTCAACGACAGGGGGCGCTCCGGAAGCTTTCTTT.

This chain uses TRBV11-2 with TRBJ2-3, with D perhaps TRBD2 (6 bases). CDR3 length equals 13 residues. Germline V gene data show CDR1 as SGHAT and CDR2 as FQNNGV. The V gene lost 1 base and the J gene lost 4 bases, with 6 bases spanning the gap. DNA of the CDR3: TGTGCCAGCAGCTTAGCGGGAGCAGATACGCAGTATTTT. Protein sequence: CASSLAGADTQYF.

This chain links TRBV28 with TRBJ2-5, with 11 bases matching TRBD2. The CDR3 runs to 17 residues. V lost 4 bases to trimming and J lost 1 base; unmatched junction nucleotides: 8. The germline V gene has CDR1 MDHEN and CDR2 SYDVKM. This CDR3 is CASSSGLAVYLQETQYF. The DNA for the CDR3 is TGTGCCAGCAGTTCGGGACTAGCGGTATACCTCCAAGAGACCCAGTACTTC. Full variable domain (remainder filled in from reference TRBV28 and TRBJ2-5): DVKVTQSSRYLVKRTGEKVFLECVQDMDHENMFWYRQDPGLGLRLIYFSYDVKMKEKGDIPEGYSVSREKKERFSLILESASTNQTSMYLCASSSGLAVYLQETQYFGPGTRLLVL.

The chain recombines TRBV2 with TRBJ2-1; 7 bases are a match to TRBD1. With 5 bases clipped from V and 6 bases from J, the junction kept 19 bases outside the gene matches. The CDR3 runs 18 residues. Germline V gene sequence: CDR1 SNHLY, CDR2 FYNNEI. The CDR3 DNA reads TGTGCCAGCAGTCTCTTCCGGACAGGCGCTTATTCTGCCAATGAGCAGTTCTTC. It encodes CASSLFRTGAYSANEQFF. The entire variable domain, with the rest obtained from reference TRBV2 and TRBJ2-1, is as follows: EPEVTQTPSHQVTQMGQEVILRCVPISNHLYFYWYRQILGQKVEFLVSFYNNEISEKSEIFDDQFSVERPDGSNFTLKIRSTKLEDSAMYFCASSLFRTGAYSANEQFFGPGTRLTVL.

This clone is a singleton in its sample. The chain links TRBV5-1 to TRBJ1-1; tentatively, D is TRBD1 (6 bases). The V and J ends lost 3 bases and 1 base respectively, with 16 bases between them. In germline, CDR1 is SGHRS, CDR2 YFSETQ. There are 16 residues in the CDR3. Written as DNA, the CDR3 is TGCGCCAGCAGCTCAACACGGGGACACTCGAACACTGAAGCTTTCTTT. Its translation: CASSSTRGHSNTEAFF.

This clone was counted a few times. This chain joins TRBV5-1 and TRBJ2-2; 9 bases are a match to TRBD2. Germline assignment: CDR1 SGHRS and CDR2 YFSETQ. Trimming took 1 base from V and 7 from J; bases not matched to a gene: 8. The CDR3 spans 16 residues. CDR3 bases: TGCGCCAGCAGCTTGAGTAGCGGGAGAGGTCACGGGGAGCTGTTTTTT. Its translation is CASSLSSGRGHGELFF.

The rearrangement joins TRBV5-1 to TRBJ2-7, with a possible D match to TRBD2 (6 bases). The V and J ends lost 4 bases and 3 bases respectively, with 11 bases between them. CDR3 size: 13 residues. Looked up from germline, CDR1 is SGHRS and CDR2 is YFSETQ. CDR3 sequence reads: CASSTRRGYEQYF. The CDR3 DNA is TGCGCCAGCAGCACCCGGCGGGGCTACGAGCAGTACTTC.

This chain joins TRBV7-8 and TRBJ2-5; 7 bases are shared with TRBD1. CDR3 length: 14 residues. Germline CDR1 is SGHVS and CDR2 is FQNEAQ. V gave up 3 bases and J gave up 1 base; unmatched junction bases: 2. This chain's CDR3 is CASSFPGGQETQYF. In DNA, the CDR3 is TGTGCCAGCAGCTTTCCAGGGGGCCAAGAGACCCAGTACTTC.

DNA for the CDR3: TGTGCCAGCAGCTTAAGTGCGTCCCGGGGACTGTTTTTT. This translates into CASSLSASRGLFF. The chain is built from TRBV7-8 and TRBJ1-4; D not certain. V shed 2 bases and J shed 13 bases, with 14 bases lying between them. The CDR3 is 13 residues long. Germline loops: CDR1 SGHVS, CDR2 FQNEAQ. Full variable domain (missing parts from reference TRBV7-8 and TRBJ1-4): GAGVSQSPRYKVAKRGQDVALRCDPISGHVSLFWYQQALGQGPEFLTYFQNEAQLDKSGLPSDRFFAERPEGSVSTLKIQRTQQEDSAVYLCASSLSASRGLFFGSGTQLSVL.

This chain uses TRBV11-2 with TRBJ1-2; D not resolved. The germline V gene has CDR1 SGHAT and CDR2 FQNNGV. V lost 3 bases and J lost 1, with 12 bases in between. CDR3 length equals 15 residues. CDR3 sequence: CASSLAGSFNYGYTF. CDR3 DNA: TGTGCCAGCAGCTTGGCGGGATCTTTTAACTATGGCTACACCTTC.